A single sample is the source of the 16 T cell receptor beta chains below, sequenced in a study of blood T cell repertoires in COVID-19. Repertoires were generated with immunoSEQ multiplex PCR, while TCRdb's copy carries only in-frame clones and drops some. Of 150,000 to 200,000 clones listed, nearly 80% are singletons. Source material: peripheral blood. The receptor source for this set is a woman in her 70s with acute or convalescent COVID-19.

The chain combines TRBV19 with TRBJ2-5; 11 bases align to TRBD2. V shed 5 bases and J 5 bases; nucleotides not matched to a gene: 7. The germline CDR1 and CDR2 sequences are LNHDA and SQIVND (reference sequence). This CDR3 has 15 residues. CDR3 protein: CASSPRLAGWETQYF. CDR3 in DNA: TGTGCCAGTAGTCCCCGACTAGCGGGGTGGGAGACCCAGTACTTC.

J is TRBJ2-1 and V is TRBV27, with 10 bases aligning to TRBD2. The CDR3 is made up of 16 amino acids. Unmatched junction bases numbered 10, after V lost 6 bases and J lost 5 bases. CDR1 is MNHEY and CDR2 is SMNVEV in the germline V gene (reference sequence). CDR3 coding DNA: TGTGCCAGCAGCTACACCGGACTAGCGGAAGACAATGAGCAGTTCTTC. Translated, it gives CASSYTGLAEDNEQFF.

This clone was counted between two and nine times. The chain uses TRBV5-1 and TRBJ2-7; D possibly corresponds to TRBD1 (5 bases). V was cut by 0 bases and J by 6 bases, with 13 bases left in between. The germline V gene encodes CDR1 SGHRS and CDR2 YFSETQ. The CDR3 length is 14 residues. This chain's CDR3 is CASSLAGRVAEQYF. CDR3 DNA: TGCGCCAGCAGCTTGGCGGGCAGGGTGGCCGAGCAGTACTTC.

The chain carries TRBV3-1 (or the pseudogene TRBV3-2) and TRBJ1-2, with D unresolved. The CDR3 runs 14 residues. Germline V gene lookup returns CDR1 LGHDT and CDR2 YNNKEL (reference sequence). V was cut by 4 bases and J by 8 bases, with 17 bases left in between. This CDR3 reads CASSPSTGSVGYTF. As DNA, the CDR3 is TGTGCCAGCAGCCCGTCAACGGGGTCTGTGGGCTACACCTTC.

This clone showed up many times. The CDR3 reads CASSSQGLEQYF. DNA of the CDR3: TGTGCCAGCAGTTCCCAGGGTCTGGAGCAGTACTTC. The chain employs TRBV12-3 or TRBV12-4 and TRBJ2-7; a weak D match, TRBD1 (5 bases). V shed 4 bases and J shed 7 bases, with 11 bases lying between them. The CDR3 has 12 residues.

The gene calls are TRBV2 and TRBJ2-7; D unclear. The CDR3 extends over 15 amino acids. V lost 6 bases and J lost 0, with 15 bases in between. Germline V gives CDR1 SNHLY, CDR2 FYNNEI. As DNA, the CDR3 is TGTGCCAGCAGCCCCTTCTCCCTGAGCTCCTACGAGCAGTACTTC. Amino acid sequence: CASSPFSLSSYEQYF.

The genes are TRBV7-9 and TRBJ2-1; TRBD2 matches 9 bases. The CDR3 covers 15 residues. Germline CDR1 and CDR2: SEHNR and FQNEAQ (reference sequence). Unmatched junction bases numbered 8, after V lost 5 bases and J lost 6 bases. This chain's CDR3 is CASSARLAAVNEQFF. The CDR3 nucleotides read TGTGCCAGCAGCGCCAGACTAGCGGCCGTCAATGAGCAGTTCTTC.

This chain joins TRBV7-9 and TRBJ2-3; 7 bases agree with TRBD1. Germline V gives CDR1 SEHNR, CDR2 FQNEAQ (reference sequence). J was trimmed by 3 bases and V by 2 bases; bases with no gene match: 5. CDR3 length: 15 residues. CDR3: CASSLPGQLTDTQYF. CDR3 DNA: TGTGCCAGCAGCTTACCGGGACAGTTGACAGATACGCAGTATTTT.

The chain recombines TRBV3-1 (or the pseudogene TRBV3-2) with TRBJ2-1; TRBD2 might be the D (5 bases). V gave up 3 bases and J gave up 7 bases, with 16 bases separating them. The CDR3 has 15 amino acids. CDR1 is LGHDT and CDR2 is YNNKEL in the germline V gene (reference sequence). The CDR3 here is CASSQSAGFFNEQFF. The DNA for the CDR3 is TGTGCCAGCAGCCAGTCCGCGGGTTTTTTTAATGAGCAGTTCTTC.

The gene calls are TRBV29-1 and TRBJ1-1; 7 nucleotides line up with TRBD1. Trimming cost V 6 bases and J 4 bases; bases outside gene matches: 8. The CDR3 is 13 residues long. The germline gives CDR1 SQVTM, CDR2 ANQGSEA. CDR3 nucleotides: TGCAGCGTAGAACAGGGGAGGGGCACTGAAGCTTTCTTT. It specifies CSVEQGRGTEAFF.

The CDR3 bases are TGTGCCAGCAGTGGTACAGGGCCGAGTGGCTACACCTTC. It specifies CASSGTGPSGYTF. The gene calls are TRBV2 and TRBJ1-2; perhaps TRBD1 as D (6 bases). The CDR3 length is 13 residues. Per the germline V gene, CDR1 is SNHLY and CDR2 is FYNNEI. V lost 4 bases to trimming and J lost 7 bases, with 13 bases between them.

The CDR3 DNA sequence: TGTGCTAGTGGACCGGGACTAGACTACAATGAGCAGTTCTTC. Translated: CASGPGLDYNEQFF. This rearrangement joins TRBV12-5 to TRBJ2-1; 8 bases are shared with TRBD2. The CDR3 has 14 residues. Germline CDR1 LGHNT, CDR2 FRNRAP. Trimming removed 6 bases from V and 3 bases from J; junction bases left unmatched: 4.

J is TRBJ2-3 and V is TRBV7-3, with a weak D call TRBD1 (5 bases). The ends were cut back, 2 bases at V and 2 bases at J, with 8 bases in the middle. Germline CDR1 and CDR2: SGHTA and FQGTGA. The CDR3 has 14 amino acids. CDR3 nucleotides: TGTGCCAGCAGCTTAGGACACAACACAGATACGCAGTATTTT. This codes for CASSLGHNTDTQYF.

This clone was seen just once. The V call is TRBV7-9, the J call TRBJ2-2; possibly TRBD1 for D (6 bases). The CDR3 loop spans 15 amino acids. The V gene's germline CDR1 is SEHNR and CDR2 FQNEAQ (reference sequence). With 6 bases removed from V and 6 bases from J, the gap between germline ends came to 17 bases. DNA of the CDR3: TGTGCCAGCAGAATTCAGGGGACCGGGCCCGGGGAGCTGTTTTTT. Encoded protein: CASRIQGTGPGELFF. Supplemented by reference TRBV7-9 and TRBJ2-2, the full variable domain reads DTGVSQNPRHKITKRGQNVTFRCDPISEHNRLYWYRQTLGQGPEFLTYFQNEAQLEKSRLLSDRFSAERPKGSFSTLEIQRTEQGDSAMYLCASRIQGTGPGELFFGEGSRLTVL.

The CDR3 sequence is CASSLNLRSVRLNSPLHF. The DNA of the CDR3 is TGTGCCAGCAGTTTAAACCTCCGTTCTGTCAGACTTAATTCACCCCTCCACTTT. The chain carries TRBV27 and TRBJ1-6; D is uncertain. The length of the CDR3 is 18 residues. CDR1 MNHEY and CDR2 SMNVEV come from the germline V gene (reference sequence). V was trimmed by 2 bases and J by 6 bases, leaving 20 bases between them.

The rearrangement uses TRBV30 and TRBJ2-2; no firm D call. From germline, CDR1 is GTSNPN and CDR2 SVGIG (reference sequence). The CDR3 contains 11 residues. Trimming took off 1 base at V and 7 bases at J, with 4 bases between the two ends. CDR3 in DNA: TGTGCCTGGAGTGCAGGCGGGGAGCTGTTTTTT. This gives the protein CAWSAGGELFF.